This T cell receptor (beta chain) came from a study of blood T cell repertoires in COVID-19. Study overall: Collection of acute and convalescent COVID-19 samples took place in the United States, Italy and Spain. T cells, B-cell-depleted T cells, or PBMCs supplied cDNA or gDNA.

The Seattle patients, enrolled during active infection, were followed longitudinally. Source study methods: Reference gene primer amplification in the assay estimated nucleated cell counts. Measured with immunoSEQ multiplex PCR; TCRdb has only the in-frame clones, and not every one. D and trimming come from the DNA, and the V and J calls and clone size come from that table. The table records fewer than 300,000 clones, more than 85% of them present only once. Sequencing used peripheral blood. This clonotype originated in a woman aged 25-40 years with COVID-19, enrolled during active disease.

DNA of the CDR3: TGCGCCAGCAGCCAAGATTCGGACAGGGGTGGTGAAAAACTGTTTTTT. Translated, it gives CASSQDSDRGGEKLFF. The J gene is TRBJ1-4, the V gene TRBV4-1, with 9 bases identical to TRBD1. The CDR3 sequence is 16 residues long. V lost 0 bases to trimming and J lost 7 bases; unmatched junction nucleotides: 6. Germline CDR1 is MGHRA and CDR2 is YSYEKL.